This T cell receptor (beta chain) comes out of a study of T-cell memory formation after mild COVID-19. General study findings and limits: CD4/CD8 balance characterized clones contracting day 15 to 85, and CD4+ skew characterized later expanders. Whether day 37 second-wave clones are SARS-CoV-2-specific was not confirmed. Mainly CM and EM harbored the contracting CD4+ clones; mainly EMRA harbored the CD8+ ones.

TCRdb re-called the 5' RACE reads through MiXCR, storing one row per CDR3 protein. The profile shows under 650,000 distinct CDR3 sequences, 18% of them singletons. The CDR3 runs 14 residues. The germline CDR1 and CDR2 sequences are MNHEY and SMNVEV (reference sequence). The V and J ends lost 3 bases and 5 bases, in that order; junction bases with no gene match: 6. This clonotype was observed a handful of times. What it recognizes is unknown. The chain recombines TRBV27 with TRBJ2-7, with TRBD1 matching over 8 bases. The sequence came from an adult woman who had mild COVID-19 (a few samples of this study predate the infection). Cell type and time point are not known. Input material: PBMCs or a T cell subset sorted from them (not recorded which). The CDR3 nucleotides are TGTGCCAGCAGTTTGTGGGCAGGGGGCGACGAGCAGTACTTC. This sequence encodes CASSLWAGGDEQYF.